Below are 24 T cell receptor beta chains sequenced from a single sample in a study of resident and recirculating memory T cells in vitiligo. Sequencing used immunoSEQ multiplex PCR; TCRdb keeps in-frame clones, though not all of them. Among tens of thousands of clones listed, approximately 90% were seen once. The specimen was blood. These receptors all stem from a male donor with vitiligo.

The chain links TRBV7-9 to TRBJ2-5; D is possibly TRBD2 (7 bases). The V end lost 5 bases, the J end lost 7 bases, and 14 bases lay between the germline ends. Germline CDR1 is SEHNR and CDR2 is FQNEAQ (reference sequence). The CDR3 spans 13 residues. For the CDR3, the DNA is TGTGCCAGCAGCCGCCGGGGGGCTTCGACCCAGTACTTC. Protein: CASSRRGASTQYF. The variable domain in full, completed from reference TRBV7-9 and TRBJ2-5, reads DTGVSQNPRHKITKRGQNVTFRCDPISEHNRLYWYRQTLGQGPEFLTYFQNEAQLEKSRLLSDRFSAERPKGSFSTLEIQRTEQGDSAMYLCASSRRGASTQYFGPGTRLLVL.

The chain uses TRBV7-6 and TRBJ1-3, with TRBD1 as a possible D gene (6 bases). The length of the CDR3 is 16 residues. Trimming took off 5 bases at V and 0 bases at J, with 14 bases between the two ends. Germline values: CDR1 SGHVS, CDR2 FNYEAQ. CDR3 region: CASSPGGGASGNTIYF. The CDR3 region has the DNA TGTGCCAGCAGCCCTGGCGGGGGCGCCTCTGGAAACACCATATATTTT.

The chain links TRBV1 to TRBJ2-2; the D call in the table, TRBD1, was not verified against the DNA. TRBV1 is annotated as a pseudogene. The length of the CDR3 is 15 residues. The DNA for the CDR3 is TGCACCAGCAGCCATATGGACAGGGGGAGCGGGGAGCTGTTTTTT. Amino acids: CTSSHMDRGSGELFF.

This rearrangement joins TRBV9 to TRBJ2-5; 12 nucleotides agree with TRBD2. The trim removed 2 bases at V and 3 bases at J, leaving 2 bases unmatched. The CDR3 totals 15 residues. Per germline, CDR1 SGDLS and CDR2 YYNGEE. The CDR3 region is CASSVASGREETQYF. CDR3 in DNA: TGTGCCAGCAGCGTGGCTAGCGGGAGGGAAGAGACCCAGTACTTC.

The chain recombines TRBV9 with TRBJ2-2; 7 bases match TRBD2. The germline V gene encodes CDR1 SGDLS and CDR2 YYNGEE. V was pared by 2 bases and J by 3 bases, with 7 bases of the junction left unmatched. This CDR3 has 16 amino acids. This CDR3 reads CASSVGGGFYTGELFF. The CDR3 DNA sequence: TGTGCCAGCAGCGTGGGGGGGGGTTTTTACACCGGGGAGCTGTTTTTT.

V gene TRBV6-5 combines with J gene TRBJ1-2, with D tentatively TRBD1 (6 bases). Germline CDR1 is MNHEY and CDR2 is SVGAGI. V lost 7 bases and J lost 7, with 16 bases in between. The CDR3 extends over 13 amino acids. CDR3 DNA: TGTGCCAGCACTGAGGGGGGGGCGGCTGGCTACACCTTC. This gives the protein CASTEGGAAGYTF.

This chain joins TRBV19 and TRBJ2-1; the match to TRBD2 covers 10 bases. The ends lost 6 bases at V and 0 bases at J; junction bases unmatched: 2. The germline V gene has CDR1 LNHDA and CDR2 SQIVND (reference sequence). The length of the CDR3 is 15 residues. Here the CDR3 DNA reads TGTGCCAGTAGACCTAGCGGGAGCTCCTACAATGAGCAGTTCTTC. Amino acids: CASRPSGSSYNEQFF.

CDR3 loop: CASTPGQEQRYADTQYF. The CDR3 DNA sequence: TGCGCCAGCACCCCGGGACAGGAGCAGAGATATGCAGATACGCAGTATTTT. This sequence joins TRBV23-1 and TRBJ2-3; 8 positions match TRBD1. TRBV23-1 is flagged as an ORF with uncertain function. This CDR3 is 17 amino acids long. J was trimmed by 4 bases and V by 7 bases; bases with no gene match: 16.

This chain connects TRBV13 to TRBJ2-1; perhaps TRBD1 as D (5 bases). This CDR3 has 16 amino acids. The germline V gene has CDR1 PRHDT and CDR2 FYEKMQ (reference sequence). Trimming removed 1 base from V and 1 base from J, with 11 bases in between. CDR3 sequence reads: CASSLEGVPSYNEQFF. The DNA of the CDR3 is TGTGCCAGCAGCTTAGAAGGGGTCCCTTCCTACAATGAGCAGTTCTTC.

The genes are TRBV6-6 and TRBJ1-1; perhaps TRBD1 as D (6 bases). This CDR3 is 15 amino acids long. CDR1 and CDR2 (germline): MNHNY, SVGAGI (reference sequence). V was shortened by 6 bases and J by 4 bases, with 18 bases between the two germline ends. CDR3 amino acids: CASSVGGPWATEAFF. The CDR3 coding sequence is TGTGCCAGCAGCGTAGGGGGACCATGGGCCACTGAAGCTTTCTTT.

The chain is built from TRBV5-1 and TRBJ2-7; TRBD2 matches at 11 bases. Germline V gene data show CDR1 as SGHRS and CDR2 as YFSETQ. Trimming cost V 5 bases and J 1 base; bases outside gene matches: 8. The CDR3 consists of 16 residues. This chain's CDR3 is CASSLTSGSSSYEQYF. As DNA, the CDR3 is TGCGCCAGCAGTCTTACTAGCGGGAGTTCATCCTACGAGCAGTACTTC.

The rearrangement joins TRBV6-4 to TRBJ2-3; TRBD2 matches at 13 bases. This CDR3 has 16 amino acids. The J segment lost 5 bases and the V segment lost 6 bases, leaving 8 bases of the junction unmatched. Germline V lookup: CDR1 MRHNA, CDR2 SNTAGT. The CDR3 loop is CASSLTSGRAQDTQYF. The CDR3 nucleotides read TGTGCCAGCAGCCTAACTAGCGGGAGGGCCCAAGATACGCAGTATTTT.

The chain is built from TRBV7-9 and TRBJ2-7; 7 bases match TRBD1. The CDR3 is made up of 15 amino acids. Germline CDR1 reads SEHNR; CDR2 reads FQNEAQ (reference sequence). Unmatched junction bases numbered 5, after V lost 1 base and J lost 2 bases. The CDR3 coding sequence is TGTGCCAGCAGCTTAGTGTGGGACAGCACCTACGAGCAGTACTTC. Translation: CASSLVWDSTYEQYF. Full variable domain (remainder filled in from reference TRBV7-9 and TRBJ2-7): DTGVSQNPRHKITKRGQNVTFRCDPISEHNRLYWYRQTLGQGPEFLTYFQNEAQLEKSRLLSDRFSAERPKGSFSTLEIQRTEQGDSAMYLCASSLVWDSTYEQYFGPGTRLTVT.

The genes are TRBV11-2 and TRBJ2-1, with D tentatively TRBD1 (6 bases). The V end lost 1 base, the J end lost 6 bases, and 16 bases lay between the germline ends. Germline CDR1 SGHAT, CDR2 FQNNGV. The CDR3 spans 16 residues. In DNA, the CDR3 is TGTGCCAGCAGCTTAGCTTCGACAGGAAAGGGCAATGAGCAGTTCTTC. Translated: CASSLASTGKGNEQFF.

V usage is TRBV10-3 and J usage is TRBJ2-3, with 7 bases lining up with TRBD2. This CDR3 region has 18 residues. Trimming took 0 bases from V and 7 from J; bases not matched to a gene: 16. The germline V gene has CDR1 ENHRY and CDR2 SYGVKD. For the CDR3, the DNA is TGTGCCATCAGTGAGTCCAACCCCCTCTTAGCGGGTGCGCATACGCAGTATTTT. This sequence encodes CAISESNPLLAGAHTQYF.

The CDR3 sequence: CASSNRDRTGELFF. Here the CDR3 DNA reads TGTGCCAGTAGTAATCGGGACAGAACCGGGGAGCTGTTTTTT. This sequence joins TRBV19 and TRBJ2-2, with 7 bases identical to TRBD1. This CDR3 contains 14 residues. Germline V lookup: CDR1 LNHDA, CDR2 SQIVND (reference sequence). Trimming at V came to 4 bases and at J to 5 bases, leaving 4 bases not matched to a gene. Together with reference TRBV19 and TRBJ2-2, the CDR3 gives the full variable domain: DGGITQSPKYLFRKEGQNVTLSCEQNLNHDAMYWYRQDPGQGLRLIYYSQIVNDFQKGDIAEGYSVSREKKESFPLTVTSAQKNPTAFYLCASSNRDRTGELFFGEGSRLTVL.

This rearrangement joins TRBV28 to TRBJ2-5; D is unclear. CDR3 length equals 13 residues. V gave up 5 bases and J gave up 5 bases, with 12 bases separating them. The germline CDR1 and CDR2 sequences are MDHEN and SYDVKM. The CDR3 nucleotides are TGTGCCAGCAGTCCACCCGGAGCGGAGACCCAGTACTTC. Translation gives CASSPPGAETQYF.

The chain couples TRBV5-1 to TRBJ1-1; D is unresolved. Trimming cost V 4 bases and J 1 base, with 17 bases left between them. Looked up from germline, CDR1 is SGHRS and CDR2 is YFSETQ. The CDR3 runs 16 residues. The CDR3: CASSPPGRVANTEAFF. Written as DNA, the CDR3 is TGCGCCAGCAGCCCTCCCGGGAGGGTAGCGAACACTGAAGCTTTCTTT.

As regards this clone: The junction does not match germline at one end; this may be a read error. The V and J genes are TRBV5-6 and TRBJ2-1, with D hard to call. Germline values: CDR1 SGHDT, CDR2 YYEEEE. The CDR3 length is 13 residues. The chain's CDR3 is CASSLVGVSFLVF. The DNA for the CDR3 is TGTGCCAGCAGCTTGGTCGGAGTCTCTTTTTTGGTCTTC.

This chain uses TRBV9 with TRBJ2-3, with TRBD2 identical over 16 bases. The ends lost 2 bases at V and 1 base at J; junction bases unmatched: 10. The CDR3 totals 20 residues. Germline V CDR1 and CDR2: SGDLS, YYNGEE. CDR3 amino acids: CASSVSGTSGRASGTDTQYF. The CDR3 DNA is TGTGCCAGCAGCGTCTCCGGGACTAGCGGGAGGGCCTCGGGCACAGATACGCAGTATTTT.

The chain recombines TRBV9 with TRBJ2-5; 9 bases agree with TRBD2. The CDR3 has 17 residues. Germline CDR1 reads SGDLS; CDR2 reads YYNGEE. With V trimmed by 4 bases and J by 2 bases, 12 bases remained unmatched. The CDR3 DNA is TGTGCCAGCAGCTCCCCCCTACGACTAGCGGAACAAGAGACCCAGTACTTC. This codes for CASSSPLRLAEQETQYF.

The CDR3 is CASSLDPQREFYEQYF. CDR3 coding DNA: TGTGCCAGCAGCTTGGATCCCCAGCGGGAGTTCTACGAGCAGTACTTC. V usage is TRBV5-4 and J usage is TRBJ2-7; 8 nucleotides align to TRBD2. The CDR3 is made up of 16 amino acids. After removal of 0 bases from V and 3 bases from J, the junction contained 8 bases not matched to a gene. CDR1 and CDR2 (germline): SGHNT, YYREEE (reference sequence).

The chain employs TRBV11-3 and TRBJ2-7; 7 bases match TRBD2. CDR1 is SGHNT and CDR2 is YENEEA in the germline V gene. The V gene end was trimmed by 2 bases and the J gene end by 3 bases; junction bases not matched to a gene: 7. This CDR3 spans 15 amino acids. The CDR3 region has the DNA TGTGCCAGCAGCTTAATCACAAGCGGGAACTACGAGCAGTACTTC. It specifies CASSLITSGNYEQYF. Together with reference TRBV11-3 and TRBJ2-7, the CDR3 gives the full variable domain: EAGVVQSPRYKIIEKKQPVAFWCNPISGHNTLYWYLQNLGQGPELLIRYENEEAVDDSQLPKDRFSAERLKGVDSTLKIQPAELGDSAVYLCASSLITSGNYEQYFGPGTRLTVT.

The gene calls are TRBV7-2 and TRBJ2-5; D unclear. The V end was cut by 2 bases, the J end by 7 bases, with 11 bases between. The CDR3 extends over 13 amino acids. Germline V CDR1 and CDR2: SGHTA, FQGNSA. CDR3: CASSLNAATTQYF. For the CDR3, the DNA is TGTGCCAGCAGCTTAAACGCGGCGACGACCCAGTACTTC.